These 6 T cell receptor beta chains were all obtained from the same sample, sequenced in a study of T cell responses to AZD1222 COVID-19 vaccine. Assay: immunoSEQ multiplex PCR; the TCRdb copy retains only in-frame clones and omits some. The table records roughly 140,000 clones, 85% to 90% of them present only once. The starting material was peripheral blood, obtained on day 0 of AZD1222 vaccination. Every receptor here comes from an adult in good health.

The chain is built from TRBV10-3 and TRBJ2-3; TRBD2 aligns across 13 bases. Germline CDR1 and CDR2: ENHRY and SYGVKD. The CDR3 runs to 18 residues. Trimming cost V 0 bases and J 2 bases; bases outside gene matches: 5. CDR3: CAISESGLAGAPTDTQYF. CDR3 nucleotides: TGTGCCATCAGTGAGTCTGGACTAGCGGGAGCCCCCACAGATACGCAGTATTTT.

J is TRBJ1-3 and V is TRBV3-1 (or the pseudogene TRBV3-2), with 10 nucleotides matching TRBD1. The CDR3 loop spans 15 amino acids. Trimming cost V 3 bases and J 8 bases; bases outside gene matches: 7. Germline CDR1 is LGHDT and CDR2 is YNNKEL (reference sequence). The CDR3 sequence: CASSHGDRGWDTIYF. The CDR3 coding sequence is TGTGCCAGCAGCCATGGGGACAGGGGCTGGGACACCATATATTTT.

V gene TRBV6-6 combines with J gene TRBJ1-5; D is uncertain. Germline lookup yields CDR1 MNHNY and CDR2 SVGAGI (reference sequence). V dropped 0 bases and J dropped 6 bases, with 6 bases sitting between them. The CDR3 runs 13 residues. The CDR3 here is CASSYSIVQPQHF. CDR3 DNA sequence: TGTGCCAGCAGTTACTCGATTGTTCAGCCCCAGCATTTT.

V gene TRBV21-1 combines with J gene TRBJ1-2; the table's D gene call, TRBD1, was not cross checked with the DNA. TRBV21-1 is reported as a pseudogene. The CDR3 contains 17 residues. CDR3 loop: CASSKVGTGGSNYGYTF. CDR3 coding DNA: TGTGCCAGCAGCAAAGTAGGGACAGGGGGATCTAACTATGGCTACACCTTC.

V usage is TRBV30 and J usage is TRBJ1-2, with D hard to call. With 0 bases removed from V and 4 bases from J, the gap between germline ends came to 9 bases. The V gene's germline CDR1 is GTSNPN and CDR2 SVGIG (reference sequence). The CDR3 spans 13 residues. DNA for the CDR3: TGTGCCTGGAGTGTATTGAGGGTCTATGGCTACACCTTC. Its protein product is CAWSVLRVYGYTF.

This clone was observed a few times. The V gene is TRBV30, the J gene TRBJ1-2; 7 bases are a match to TRBD1. The trim removed 5 bases at V and 0 bases at J, leaving 6 bases unmatched. The germline gives CDR1 GTSNPN, CDR2 SVGIG (reference sequence). The CDR3 contains 14 residues. The CDR3 DNA follows: TGTGCCTGGCTGGGACAGAAGACTAACTATGGCTACACCTTC. Its translation is CAWLGQKTNYGYTF.